The T cell receptor (beta chain) under discussion was sequenced for a study of cytomegalovirus exposure and HLA in healthy donors. Study-wide points: The study flagged 150 to 200 TCR beta chains as cytomegalovirus-associated.

In the case of this clone: Its antigen is unidentified.

Germline CDR1 is SGHNT and CDR2 is YENEEA. Trimming stripped 5 bases from V and 4 bases from J, with 17 bases between. The CDR3 is 16 residues long. Libraries were prepared by immunoSEQ multiplex PCR; TCRdb keeps only in-frame clonotypes and omits some of them. This repertoire shows approximately 160,000 clones, around four fifths found once; its top ten account for about 2.3%. The sequencing input was PBMCs. The sequence was obtained from a young man in good health and CMV-seropositive. The rearrangement uses TRBV11-3 and TRBJ2-2; TRBD1 might be the D (6 bases). CDR3 in amino acids: CASSPAMGASTGELFF. The CDR3 DNA sequence: TGTGCCAGCAGCCCGGCCATGGGGGCGAGCACCGGGGAGCTGTTTTTT.